This T cell receptor beta chain was identified during a study of CD8+ T cells in alopecia areata. Study background: Oral tofacitinib, 5 to 10 mg twice daily, was given in an open-label trial. Whole-study results and caveats: Researchers reported that TCR sharing among patients proved less clear than in mice, possibly HLA-linked. Normal skin's resident alphabeta T cells are also sequenced in scalp samples.

The V and J ends lost 0 bases and 11 bases respectively, with 13 bases between them. CDR1 and CDR2 (germline): GTSNPN, SVGIG (reference sequence). This CDR3 has 12 residues. In the case of this clone: The antigen remains unidentified.

Extracted from the samples, RNA was reverse transcribed into cDNA to serve as the sequencing template. Only in-frame clones appear in the TCRdb table, and some are missing; sequencing was by immunoSEQ multiplex PCR. This table has 200,000 or so clones, approximately 61% appearing once. The chain recombines TRBV30 with TRBJ1-1; TRBD1 is a possible D gene (5 bases). This receptor was taken from a human donor with alopecia areata. The sample in question was CD4+ T cells sorted from blood, obtained at week 0. CDR3 sequence reads: CAWSVRGSRAFF. The CDR3 DNA reads as TGTGCCTGGAGTGTACGGGGGTCTCGCGCTTTCTTT.